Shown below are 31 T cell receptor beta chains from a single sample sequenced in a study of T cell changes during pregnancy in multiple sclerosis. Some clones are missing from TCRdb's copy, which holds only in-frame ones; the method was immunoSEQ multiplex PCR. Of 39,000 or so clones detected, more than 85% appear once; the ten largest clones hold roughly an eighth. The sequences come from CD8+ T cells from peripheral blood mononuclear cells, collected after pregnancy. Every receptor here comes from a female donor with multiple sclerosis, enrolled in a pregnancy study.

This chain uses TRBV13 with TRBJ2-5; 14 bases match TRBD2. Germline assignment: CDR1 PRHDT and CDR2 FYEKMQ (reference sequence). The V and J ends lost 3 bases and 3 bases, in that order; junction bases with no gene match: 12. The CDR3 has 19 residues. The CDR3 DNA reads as TGTGCCAGCAGCTTGGGATGGACTAGCGGGGGGACACGAGAAGAGACCCAGTACTTC. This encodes CASSLGWTSGGTREETQYF.

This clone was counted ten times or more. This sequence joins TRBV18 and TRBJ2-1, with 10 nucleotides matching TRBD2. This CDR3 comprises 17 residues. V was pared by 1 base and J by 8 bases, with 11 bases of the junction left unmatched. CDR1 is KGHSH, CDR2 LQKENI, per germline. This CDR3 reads CASSPRASGGPGDEQFF. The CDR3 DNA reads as TGTGCCAGCTCACCACGTGCTAGCGGGGGCCCAGGGGATGAGCAGTTCTTC.

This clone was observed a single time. The CDR3 loop is CASRGGKNTEAFF. The CDR3, as DNA: TGTGCCAGCAGGGGCGGGAAGAACACTGAAGCTTTCTTT. The V call is TRBV6-5, the J call TRBJ1-1; D call uncertain. This CDR3 region has 13 residues. Between the trimmed V and J ends, which lost 6 bases and 1 base, there was a span of 9 bases. The germline V gene has CDR1 MNHEY and CDR2 SVGAGI.

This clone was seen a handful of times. The CDR3 nucleotides are TGCGCCAGCAGTGAGACGCGGATCAATCAGCCCCAGCATTTT. Translating it yields CASSETRINQPQHF. V and J are TRBV10-1 and TRBJ1-5; D gene uncertain. The germline V gene has CDR1 WNHNN and CDR2 SYGVQD (reference sequence). Trimming took 2 bases from V and 3 from J, leaving 8 bases between them. The CDR3 runs to 14 residues.

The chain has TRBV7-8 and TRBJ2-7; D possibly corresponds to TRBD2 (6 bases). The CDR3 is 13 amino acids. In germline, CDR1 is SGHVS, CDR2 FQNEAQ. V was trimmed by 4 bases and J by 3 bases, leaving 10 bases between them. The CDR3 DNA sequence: TGTGCCAGCAGCTACCGGGAGCACTACGAGCAGTACTTC. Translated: CASSYREHYEQYF.

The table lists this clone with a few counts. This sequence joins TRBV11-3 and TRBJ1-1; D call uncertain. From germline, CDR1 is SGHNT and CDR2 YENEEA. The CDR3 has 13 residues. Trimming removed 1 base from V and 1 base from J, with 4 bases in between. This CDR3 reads CASSLAGNTEAFF. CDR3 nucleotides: TGTGCCAGCAGCTTAGCCGGGAACACTGAAGCTTTCTTT.

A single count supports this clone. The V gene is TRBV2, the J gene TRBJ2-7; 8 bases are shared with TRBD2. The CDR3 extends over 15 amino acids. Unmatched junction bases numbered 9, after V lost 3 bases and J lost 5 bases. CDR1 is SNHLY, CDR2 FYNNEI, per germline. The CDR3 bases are TGTGCCAGCAGTGATGTGGGCGGGGGGCAAGACGAGCAGTACTTC. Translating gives CASSDVGGGQDEQYF.

Here the CDR3 reads CASKNPYYEKLFF. In nucleotides, the CDR3 is TGTGCCAGTAAGAACCCCTACTATGAAAAACTGTTTTTT. This chain links TRBV19 with TRBJ1-4; unclear D gene. CDR1 and CDR2 from the germline V gene are LNHDA and SQIVND (reference sequence). V was pared by 7 bases and J by 6 bases, with 12 bases between. The CDR3 has 13 amino acids.

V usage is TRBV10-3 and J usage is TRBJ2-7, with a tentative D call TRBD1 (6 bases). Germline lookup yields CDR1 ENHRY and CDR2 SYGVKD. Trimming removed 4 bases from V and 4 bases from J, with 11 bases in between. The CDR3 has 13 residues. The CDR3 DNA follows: TGTGCCATCAGTGCTCGGACAGTTTACGAGCAGTACTTC. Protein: CAISARTVYEQYF.

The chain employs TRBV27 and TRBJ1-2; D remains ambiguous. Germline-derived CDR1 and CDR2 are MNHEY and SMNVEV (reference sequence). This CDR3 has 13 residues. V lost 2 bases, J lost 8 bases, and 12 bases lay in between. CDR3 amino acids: CASSLTIPGGYTF. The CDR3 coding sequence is TGTGCCAGCAGTTTAACCATCCCAGGCGGCTACACCTTC.

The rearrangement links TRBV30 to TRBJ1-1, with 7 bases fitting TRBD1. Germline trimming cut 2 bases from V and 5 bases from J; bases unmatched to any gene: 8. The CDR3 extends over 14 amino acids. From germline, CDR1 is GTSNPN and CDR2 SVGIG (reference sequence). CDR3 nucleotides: TGTGCCTGGAGTAGCAGGGGGAGGTATACTGAAGCTTTCTTT. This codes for CAWSSRGRYTEAFF.

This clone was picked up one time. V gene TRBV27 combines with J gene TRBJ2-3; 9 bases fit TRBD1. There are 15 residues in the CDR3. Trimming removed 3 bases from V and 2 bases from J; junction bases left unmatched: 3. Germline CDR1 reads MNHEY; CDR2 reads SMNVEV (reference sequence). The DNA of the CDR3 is TGTGCCAGCAGTTTCCGGGACAGGGTCACAGATACGCAGTATTTT. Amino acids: CASSFRDRVTDTQYF.

CDR3 sequence reads: CASSLAQTGNYGYTF. CDR3 nucleotides: TGTGCCAGCAGCTTAGCTCAGACAGGGAACTATGGCTACACCTTC. This rearrangement joins TRBV7-9 to TRBJ1-2, with TRBD1 matching over 7 bases. Looked up from germline, CDR1 is SEHNR and CDR2 is FQNEAQ (reference sequence). V shed 0 bases, J shed 2 bases, and the junction held 3 bases outside the gene matches. This CDR3 spans 15 amino acids.

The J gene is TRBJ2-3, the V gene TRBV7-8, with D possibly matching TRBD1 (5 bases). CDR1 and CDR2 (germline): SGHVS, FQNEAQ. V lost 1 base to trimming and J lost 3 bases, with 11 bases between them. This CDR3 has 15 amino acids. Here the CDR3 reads CASSLGGLGTDTQYF. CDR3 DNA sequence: TGTGCCAGCAGCTTAGGGGGCCTAGGGACAGATACGCAGTATTTT.

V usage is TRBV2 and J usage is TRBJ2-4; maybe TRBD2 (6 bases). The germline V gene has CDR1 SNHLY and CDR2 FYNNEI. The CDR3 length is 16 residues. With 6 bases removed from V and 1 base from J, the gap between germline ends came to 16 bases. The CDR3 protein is CASRLLGGSAKNIQYF. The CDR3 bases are TGTGCCAGCAGACTTCTTGGGGGGAGCGCCAAAAACATTCAGTACTTC.

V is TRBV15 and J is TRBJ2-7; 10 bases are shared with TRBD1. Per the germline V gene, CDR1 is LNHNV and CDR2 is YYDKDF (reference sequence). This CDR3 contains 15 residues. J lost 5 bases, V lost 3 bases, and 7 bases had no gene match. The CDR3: CATSSPGTGDDEQYF. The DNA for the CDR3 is TGTGCCACCAGCAGCCCCGGGACAGGGGACGACGAGCAGTACTTC.

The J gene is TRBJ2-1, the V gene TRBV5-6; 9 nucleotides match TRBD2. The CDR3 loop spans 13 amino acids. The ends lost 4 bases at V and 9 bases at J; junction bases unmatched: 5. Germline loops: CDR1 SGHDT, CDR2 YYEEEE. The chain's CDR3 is CASSPGTSSEQFF. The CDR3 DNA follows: TGTGCCAGCAGCCCCGGGACTAGCTCTGAGCAGTTCTTC.

The CDR3 sequence: CASSQEFRDRVPEAFF. The DNA for the CDR3 is TGCGCCAGCAGCCAAGAGTTCCGGGACAGGGTCCCTGAAGCTTTCTTT. The chain uses TRBV4-1 and TRBJ1-1; 9 positions match TRBD1. The junction had 8 bases not matched to a gene; V was cut back by 0 bases and J by 6 bases. Germline values: CDR1 MGHRA, CDR2 YSYEKL. The CDR3 runs 16 residues.

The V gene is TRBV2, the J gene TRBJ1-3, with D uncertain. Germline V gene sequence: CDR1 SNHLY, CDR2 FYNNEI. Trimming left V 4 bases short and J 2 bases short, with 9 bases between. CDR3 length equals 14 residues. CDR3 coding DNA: TGTGCCAGCAGTGTTCTACCCCCTGGAAACACCATATATTTT. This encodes CASSVLPPGNTIYF.

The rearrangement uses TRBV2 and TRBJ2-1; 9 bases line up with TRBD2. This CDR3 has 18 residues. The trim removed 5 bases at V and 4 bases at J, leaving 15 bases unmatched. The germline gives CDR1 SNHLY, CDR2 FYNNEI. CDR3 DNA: TGTGCCAGCAGTCCAGAGCGGGGTATTACTAGCGGGTACAATGAGCAGTTCTTC. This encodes CASSPERGITSGYNEQFF.

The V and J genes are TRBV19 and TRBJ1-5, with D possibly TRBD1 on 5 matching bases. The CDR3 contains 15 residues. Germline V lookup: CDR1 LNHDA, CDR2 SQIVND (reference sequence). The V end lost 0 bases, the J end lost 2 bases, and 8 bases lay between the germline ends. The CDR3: CASSIEGGGNQPQHF. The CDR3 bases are TGTGCCAGTAGTATAGAGGGGGGTGGCAATCAGCCCCAGCATTTT.

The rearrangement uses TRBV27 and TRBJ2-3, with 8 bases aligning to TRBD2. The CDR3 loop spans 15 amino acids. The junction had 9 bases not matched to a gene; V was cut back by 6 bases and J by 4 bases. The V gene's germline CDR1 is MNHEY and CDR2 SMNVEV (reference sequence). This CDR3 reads CASSPRAGVADTQYF. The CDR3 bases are TGTGCCAGCAGCCCCAGAGCGGGAGTAGCAGATACGCAGTATTTT.

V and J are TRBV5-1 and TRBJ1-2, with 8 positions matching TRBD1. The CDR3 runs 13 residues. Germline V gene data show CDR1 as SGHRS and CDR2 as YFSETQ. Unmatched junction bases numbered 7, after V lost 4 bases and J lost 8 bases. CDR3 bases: TGCGCCAGCAGCCCTGGACAGGGAGGGGGCTACACCTTC. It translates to CASSPGQGGGYTF.

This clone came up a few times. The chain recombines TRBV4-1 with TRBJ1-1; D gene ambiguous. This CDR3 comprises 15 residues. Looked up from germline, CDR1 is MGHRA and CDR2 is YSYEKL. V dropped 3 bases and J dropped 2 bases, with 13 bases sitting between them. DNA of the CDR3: TGCGCCAGCAGCCAGGCACCGGGTCCAAACACTGAAGCTTTCTTT. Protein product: CASSQAPGPNTEAFF.

Here the CDR3 reads CASSFDDRLNTEAFF. The CDR3 DNA reads as TGTGCCAGCAGCTTTGATGACAGGTTGAACACTGAAGCTTTCTTT. The rearrangement joins TRBV11-2 to TRBJ1-1; a weak D match, TRBD1 (6 bases). V was shortened by 3 bases and J by 0 bases, with 11 bases between the two germline ends. Germline CDR1 reads SGHAT; CDR2 reads FQNNGV. The CDR3 totals 15 residues.

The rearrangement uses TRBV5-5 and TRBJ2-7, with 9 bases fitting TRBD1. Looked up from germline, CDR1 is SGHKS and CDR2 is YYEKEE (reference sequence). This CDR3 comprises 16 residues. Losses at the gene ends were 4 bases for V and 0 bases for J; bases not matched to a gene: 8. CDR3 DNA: TGTGCCAGCAGCATAGCCGGGACAGGGCACTCCTACGAGCAGTACTTC. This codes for CASSIAGTGHSYEQYF.

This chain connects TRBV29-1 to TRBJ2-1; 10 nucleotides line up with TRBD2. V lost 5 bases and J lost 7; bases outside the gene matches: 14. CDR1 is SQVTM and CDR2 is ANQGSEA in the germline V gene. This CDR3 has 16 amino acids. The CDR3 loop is CSVSQLAGRPRNEQFF. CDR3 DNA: TGCAGCGTTAGTCAACTAGCGGGAAGACCCAGGAATGAGCAGTTCTTC.

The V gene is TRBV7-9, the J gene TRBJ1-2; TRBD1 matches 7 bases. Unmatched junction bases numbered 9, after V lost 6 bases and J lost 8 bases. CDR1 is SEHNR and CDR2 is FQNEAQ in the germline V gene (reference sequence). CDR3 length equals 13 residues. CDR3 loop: CASSIDRAGGYTF. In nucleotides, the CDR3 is TGTGCCAGCAGTATTGACAGGGCGGGGGGCTACACCTTC.

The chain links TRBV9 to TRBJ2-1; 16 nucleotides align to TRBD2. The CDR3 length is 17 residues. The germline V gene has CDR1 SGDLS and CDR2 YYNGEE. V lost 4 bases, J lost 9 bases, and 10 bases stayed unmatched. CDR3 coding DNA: TGTGCCAGCAGCTTCACCGGGACTAGCGGGAGGGCGGGTGAGCAGTTCTTC. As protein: CASSFTGTSGRAGEQFF.

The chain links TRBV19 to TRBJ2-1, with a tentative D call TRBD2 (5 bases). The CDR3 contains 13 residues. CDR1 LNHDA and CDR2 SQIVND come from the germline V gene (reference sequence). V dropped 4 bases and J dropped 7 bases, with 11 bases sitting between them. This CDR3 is CASSRLAVNEQFF. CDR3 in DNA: TGTGCCAGTAGTAGGCTAGCCGTGAATGAGCAGTTCTTC. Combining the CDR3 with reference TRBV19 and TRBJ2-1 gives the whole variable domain DGGITQSPKYLFRKEGQNVTLSCEQNLNHDAMYWYRQDPGQGLRLIYYSQIVNDFQKGDIAEGYSVSREKKESFPLTVTSAQKNPTAFYLCASSRLAVNEQFFGPGTRLTVL.

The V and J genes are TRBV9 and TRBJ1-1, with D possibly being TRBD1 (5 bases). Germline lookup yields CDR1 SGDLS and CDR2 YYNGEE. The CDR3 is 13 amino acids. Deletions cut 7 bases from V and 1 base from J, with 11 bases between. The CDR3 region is CASGGDANTEAFF. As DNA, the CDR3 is TGTGCCAGCGGAGGGGATGCGAACACTGAAGCTTTCTTT.